Listed here are 4 T cell receptor beta chains from one sample, sequenced in a study of blood T cell repertoires in COVID-19. Only in-frame clones appear in the TCRdb table, and some are missing; sequencing was by immunoSEQ multiplex PCR. The sample consists of 210,000 or so clones, over 80% of them appearing once. Source material: peripheral blood. Source of these receptors: a woman aged 30 to 39 with COVID-19, enrolled during active disease.

This chain's CDR3 is CASSSDRGLTSAYEQYF. CDR3 nucleotide sequence: TGTGCCAGCAGCTCGGACAGGGGCTTAACTTCTGCCTACGAGCAGTACTTC. This sequence joins TRBV5-4 and TRBJ2-7, with 9 bases identical to TRBD1. This CDR3 is 17 amino acids long. The V gene end was trimmed by 3 bases and the J gene end by 2 bases; junction bases not matched to a gene: 12. From germline, CDR1 is SGHNT and CDR2 YYREEE (reference sequence).

This clone showed up just a few times. V gene TRBV15 combines with J gene TRBJ1-1, with 7 bases aligning to TRBD1. J gave up 0 bases and V 5 bases, and 3 bases lay outside the gene matches. The CDR3 is 14 residues long. Germline values: CDR1 LNHNV, CDR2 YYDKDF (reference sequence). The CDR3 reads CATSGDRLNTEAFF. CDR3 DNA: TGTGCCACCAGCGGGGACAGATTGAACACTGAAGCTTTCTTT.

The chain joins TRBV7-9 to TRBJ1-2, with 9 bases fitting TRBD1. This CDR3 is built from 13 residues. Trimming at V came to 5 bases and at J to 5 bases, leaving 3 bases not matched to a gene. Germline CDR1 is SEHNR and CDR2 is FQNEAQ (reference sequence). The CDR3 region has the DNA TGTGCCAGCAGCCCCGGGACAGGGTATGGCTACACCTTC. Its protein product is CASSPGTGYGYTF.

This chain joins TRBV18 and TRBJ1-4; TRBD1 aligns across 7 bases. Germline lookup yields CDR1 KGHSH and CDR2 LQKENI. The length of the CDR3 is 14 residues. Germline trimming cut 5 bases from V and 4 bases from J; bases unmatched to any gene: 4. The CDR3 loop reads CASSRDSHNEKLFF. CDR3 DNA sequence: TGTGCCAGCTCAAGGGACAGCCATAATGAAAAACTGTTTTTT.